This entry lists 8 T cell receptor beta chains sequenced from one sample in a study of T cells in localized non-small cell lung cancer. Sequencing was performed with immunoSEQ multiplex PCR; in TCRdb, only in-frame clones are kept and a portion is missing. The repertoire holds approximately 30,000 clones, with under 95% as singletons. The sample here was peripheral blood mononuclear cells, taken before any cancer treatment. The receptors derive from a female donor aged 60 or older with stage II lung adenocarcinoma.

This clone was observed a few times. This chain uses TRBV5-1 with TRBJ2-3; TRBD2 aligns across 9 bases. J gave up 5 bases and V 4 bases, and 8 bases lay outside the gene matches. CDR3 length: 15 residues. Germline CDR1 SGHRS, CDR2 YFSETQ. The CDR3: CASSGAGGTEDTQYF. The CDR3 DNA sequence: TGCGCCAGCAGCGGGGCGGGAGGGACGGAAGATACGCAGTATTTT.

This rearrangement joins TRBV6-6 to TRBJ1-1; the D is unclear. V lost 1 base and J lost 0, with 9 bases in between. Germline-derived CDR1 and CDR2 are MNHNY and SVGAGI (reference sequence). This CDR3 spans 15 amino acids. This chain's CDR3 is CASSYYPELNTEAFF. DNA of the CDR3: TGTGCCAGCAGTTACTATCCAGAGTTGAACACTGAAGCTTTCTTT.

V gene TRBV7-8 combines with J gene TRBJ1-2; 7 bases map to TRBD1. After removal of 2 bases from V and 5 bases from J, the junction contained 5 bases not matched to a gene. The CDR3 is made up of 14 amino acids. Germline V gives CDR1 SGHVS, CDR2 FQNEAQ. CDR3 in DNA: TGTGCCAGCAGCTTATCCGGGACAGCATATGGCTACACCTTC. It translates to CASSLSGTAYGYTF.

V gene TRBV4-1 combines with J gene TRBJ1-4; D is ambiguous. The CDR3 length is 18 residues. The germline V and J ends were trimmed by 0 bases and 4 bases, with 18 bases remaining between them. Germline assignment: CDR1 MGHRA and CDR2 YSYEKL. The CDR3 coding sequence is TGCGCCAGCAGCCAAGATCTTGAGACACCTGTCTTTAATGAAAAACTGTTTTTT. Its protein product is CASSQDLETPVFNEKLFF.

CDR3 coding DNA: TGTGCCAGCGTCCAGGGACAGAGGTTCGCTAACTATGGCTACACCTTC. Protein: CASVQGQRFANYGYTF. This chain connects TRBV18 to TRBJ1-2; 7 bases agree with TRBD1. Germline lookup yields CDR1 KGHSH and CDR2 LQKENI. V gave up 8 bases and J gave up 0 bases; unmatched junction bases: 12. The CDR3 covers 16 residues.

This clone has just one count. V gene TRBV11-2 combines with J gene TRBJ2-7; no definite D call. V gave up 1 base and J gave up 0 bases, with 10 bases separating them. This CDR3 is built from 15 residues. Germline CDR1 reads SGHAT; CDR2 reads FQNNGV. CDR3 loop: CASSLVPGISYEQYF. CDR3 DNA sequence: TGTGCCAGCAGCTTAGTTCCAGGCATCTCCTACGAGCAGTACTTC.

The DNA of the CDR3 is TGTGCCAGCAGCGATTCTTCCGACAACACAGATACGCAGTATTTT. Its translation is CASSDSSDNTDTQYF. The rearrangement links TRBV2 to TRBJ2-3, with unresolved D. The germline CDR1 and CDR2 sequences are SNHLY and FYNNEI. The CDR3 is 15 amino acids. Trimming shortened V by 6 bases and J by 2 bases, and 15 bases separated the two germline ends.

This chain uses TRBV7-2 with TRBJ1-1; possibly TRBD1 for D (6 bases). V lost 2 bases, J lost 7 bases, and 11 bases lay in between. The CDR3 extends over 13 amino acids. Germline CDR1 and CDR2: SGHTA and FQGNSA. CDR3 nucleotides: TGTGCCAGCAGCTTAAAGGACAGTAGTGAAGCTTTCTTT. This sequence encodes CASSLKDSSEAFF.